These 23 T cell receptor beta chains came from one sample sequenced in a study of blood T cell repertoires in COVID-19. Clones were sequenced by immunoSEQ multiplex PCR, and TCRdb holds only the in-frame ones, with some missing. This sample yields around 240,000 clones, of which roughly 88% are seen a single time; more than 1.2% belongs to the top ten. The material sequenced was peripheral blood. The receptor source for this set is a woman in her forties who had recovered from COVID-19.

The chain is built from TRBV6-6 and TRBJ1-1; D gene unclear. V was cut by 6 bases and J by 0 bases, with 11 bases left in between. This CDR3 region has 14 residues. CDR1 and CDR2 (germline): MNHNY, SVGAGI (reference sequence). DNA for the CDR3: TGTGCCAGCAGCCCCTCCCAGTTGAACACTGAAGCTTTCTTT. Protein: CASSPSQLNTEAFF.

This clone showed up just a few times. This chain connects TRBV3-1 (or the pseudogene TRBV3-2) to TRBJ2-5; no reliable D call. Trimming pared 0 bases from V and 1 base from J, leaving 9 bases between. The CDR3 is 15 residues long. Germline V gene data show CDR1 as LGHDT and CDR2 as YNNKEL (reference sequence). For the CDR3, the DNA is TGTGCCAGCAGCCAAGATTGGAGAGTCCAAGAGACCCAGTACTTC. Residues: CASSQDWRVQETQYF.

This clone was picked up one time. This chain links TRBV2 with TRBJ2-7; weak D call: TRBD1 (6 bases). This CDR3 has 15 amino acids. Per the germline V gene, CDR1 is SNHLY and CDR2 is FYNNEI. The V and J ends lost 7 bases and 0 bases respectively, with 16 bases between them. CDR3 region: CASKIRGLGSYEQYF. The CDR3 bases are TGTGCCAGCAAGATCAGGGGCCTGGGCTCCTACGAGCAGTACTTC.

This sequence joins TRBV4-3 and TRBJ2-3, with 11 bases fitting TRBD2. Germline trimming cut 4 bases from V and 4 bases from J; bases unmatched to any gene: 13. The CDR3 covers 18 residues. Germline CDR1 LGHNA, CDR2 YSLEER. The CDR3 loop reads CASSPGQVAGGRPDTQYF. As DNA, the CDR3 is TGCGCCAGCAGCCCAGGTCAGGTAGCGGGGGGGCGGCCAGATACGCAGTATTTT.

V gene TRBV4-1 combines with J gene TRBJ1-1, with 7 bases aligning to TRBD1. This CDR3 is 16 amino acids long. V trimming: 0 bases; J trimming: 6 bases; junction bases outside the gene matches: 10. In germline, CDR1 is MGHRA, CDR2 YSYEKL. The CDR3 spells CASSQESADRRSEAFF. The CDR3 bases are TGCGCCAGCAGCCAAGAATCAGCGGACAGGAGGTCTGAAGCTTTCTTT.

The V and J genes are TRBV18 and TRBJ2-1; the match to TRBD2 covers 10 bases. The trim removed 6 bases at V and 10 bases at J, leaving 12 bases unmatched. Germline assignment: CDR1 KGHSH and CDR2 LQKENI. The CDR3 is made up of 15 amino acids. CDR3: CASSPSGGARVEQFF. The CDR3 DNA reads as TGTGCCAGCTCCCCAAGCGGGGGGGCCCGCGTGGAGCAGTTCTTC. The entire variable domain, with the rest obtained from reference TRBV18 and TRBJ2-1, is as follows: NAGVMQNPRHLVRRRGQEARLRCSPMKGHSHVYWYRQLPEEGLKFMVYLQKENIIDESGMPKERFSAEFPKEGPSILRIQQVVRGDSAAYFCASSPSGGARVEQFFGPGTRLTVL.

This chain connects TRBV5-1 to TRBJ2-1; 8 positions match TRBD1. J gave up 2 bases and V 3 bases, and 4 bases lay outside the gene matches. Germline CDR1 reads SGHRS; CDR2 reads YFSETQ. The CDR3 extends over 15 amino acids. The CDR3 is CASSSAGGTYNEQFF. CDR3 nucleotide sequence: TGCGCCAGCAGCTCGGCAGGGGGCACCTACAATGAGCAGTTCTTC. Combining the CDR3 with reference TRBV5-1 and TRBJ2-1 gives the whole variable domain KAGVTQTPRYLIKTRGQQVTLSCSPISGHRSVSWYQQTPGQGLQFLFEYFSETQRNKGNFPGRFSGRQFSNSRSEMNVSTLELGDSALYLCASSSAGGTYNEQFFGPGTRLTVL.

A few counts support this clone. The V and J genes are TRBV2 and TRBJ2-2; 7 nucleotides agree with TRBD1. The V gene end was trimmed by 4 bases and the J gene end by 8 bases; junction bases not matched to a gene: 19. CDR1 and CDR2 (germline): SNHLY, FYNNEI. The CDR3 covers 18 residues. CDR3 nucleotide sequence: TGTGCCAGCAGTGCCCCTCGAGGTGGAAGTGGGACAGATGGGGAGCTGTTTTTT. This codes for CASSAPRGGSGTDGELFF.

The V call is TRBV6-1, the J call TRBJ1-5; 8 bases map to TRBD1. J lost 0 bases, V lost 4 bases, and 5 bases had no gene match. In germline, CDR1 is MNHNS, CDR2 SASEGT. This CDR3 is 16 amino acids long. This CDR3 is CASSARQGNSNQPQHF. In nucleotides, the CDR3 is TGTGCCAGCAGTGCTCGACAGGGGAATAGCAATCAGCCCCAGCATTTT.

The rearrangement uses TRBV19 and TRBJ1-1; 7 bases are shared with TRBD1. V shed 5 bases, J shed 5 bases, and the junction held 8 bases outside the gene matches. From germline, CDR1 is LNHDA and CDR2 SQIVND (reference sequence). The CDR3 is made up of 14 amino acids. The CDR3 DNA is TGTGCCAGTAGTTGGCAGGGACAGAATACTGAAGCTTTCTTT. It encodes CASSWQGQNTEAFF.

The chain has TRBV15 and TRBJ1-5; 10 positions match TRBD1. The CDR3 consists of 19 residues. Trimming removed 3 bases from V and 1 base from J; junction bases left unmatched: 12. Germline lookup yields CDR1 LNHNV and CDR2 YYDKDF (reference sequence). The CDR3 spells CATSRDLRTGGISNQPQHF. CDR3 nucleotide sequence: TGTGCCACCAGCAGGGACCTTCGGACAGGGGGGATAAGCAATCAGCCCCAGCATTTT.

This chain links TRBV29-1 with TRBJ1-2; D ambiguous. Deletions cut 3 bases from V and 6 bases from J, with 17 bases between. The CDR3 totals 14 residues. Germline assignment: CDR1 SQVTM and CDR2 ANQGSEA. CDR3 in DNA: TGCAGCGTTGACCCAATTTACCTGGAGCATGGCTACACCTTC. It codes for CSVDPIYLEHGYTF.

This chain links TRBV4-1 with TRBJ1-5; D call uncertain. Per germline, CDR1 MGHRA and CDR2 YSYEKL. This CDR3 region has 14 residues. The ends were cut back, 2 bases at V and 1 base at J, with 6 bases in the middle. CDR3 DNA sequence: TGCGCCAGCAGCCAACCTGTAAGCAATCAGCCCCAGCATTTT. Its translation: CASSQPVSNQPQHF.

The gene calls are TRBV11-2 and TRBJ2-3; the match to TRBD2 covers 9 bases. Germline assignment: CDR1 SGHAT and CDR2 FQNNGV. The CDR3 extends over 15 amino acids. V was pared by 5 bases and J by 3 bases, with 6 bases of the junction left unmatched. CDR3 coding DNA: TGTGCCAGCAGCGCGCGGACTAGCGTAACAGATACGCAGTATTTT. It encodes CASSARTSVTDTQYF. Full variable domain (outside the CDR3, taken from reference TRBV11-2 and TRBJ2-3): EAGVAQSPRYKIIEKRQSVAFWCNPISGHATLYWYQQILGQGPKLLIQFQNNGVVDDSQLPKDRFSAERLKGVDSTLKIQPAKLEDSAVYLCASSARTSVTDTQYFGPGTRLTVL.

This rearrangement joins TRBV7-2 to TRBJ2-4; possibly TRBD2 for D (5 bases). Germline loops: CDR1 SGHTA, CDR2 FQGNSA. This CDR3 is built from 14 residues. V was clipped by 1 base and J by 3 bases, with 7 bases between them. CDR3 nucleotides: TGTGCCAGCAGCTTAGGACTAATCAAAAACATTCAGTACTTC. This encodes CASSLGLIKNIQYF.

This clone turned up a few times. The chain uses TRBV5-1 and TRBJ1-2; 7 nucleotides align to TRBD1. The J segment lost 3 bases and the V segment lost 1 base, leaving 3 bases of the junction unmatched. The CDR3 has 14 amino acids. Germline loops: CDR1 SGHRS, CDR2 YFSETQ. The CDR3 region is CASSLTGEDYGYTF. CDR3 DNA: TGCGCCAGCAGCTTGACAGGGGAGGACTATGGCTACACCTTC. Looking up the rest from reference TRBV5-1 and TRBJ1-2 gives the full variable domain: KAGVTQTPRYLIKTRGQQVTLSCSPISGHRSVSWYQQTPGQGLQFLFEYFSETQRNKGNFPGRFSGRQFSNSRSEMNVSTLELGDSALYLCASSLTGEDYGYTFGSGTRLTVV.

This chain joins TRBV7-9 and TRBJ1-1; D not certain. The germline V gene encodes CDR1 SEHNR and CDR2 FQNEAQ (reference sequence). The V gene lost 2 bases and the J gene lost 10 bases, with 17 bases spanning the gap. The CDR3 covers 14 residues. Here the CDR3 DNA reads TGTGCCAGCAGCTTATTGGCTACAGCTGCAGTAGCTTTCTTT. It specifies CASSLLATAAVAFF.

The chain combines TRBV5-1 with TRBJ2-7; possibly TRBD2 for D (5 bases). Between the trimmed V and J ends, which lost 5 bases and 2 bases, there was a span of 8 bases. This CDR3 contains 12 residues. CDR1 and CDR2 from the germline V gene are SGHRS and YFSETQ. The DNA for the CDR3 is TGCGCCAGCAGGGAGACTACCTACGAGCAGTACTTC. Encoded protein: CASRETTYEQYF.

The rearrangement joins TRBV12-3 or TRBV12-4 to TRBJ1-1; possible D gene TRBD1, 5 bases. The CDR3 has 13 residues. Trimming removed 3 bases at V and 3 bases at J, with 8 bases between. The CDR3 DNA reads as TGTGCCAGCAGTTTTTCGGGGGACACTGAAGCTTTCTTT. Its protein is CASSFSGDTEAFF.

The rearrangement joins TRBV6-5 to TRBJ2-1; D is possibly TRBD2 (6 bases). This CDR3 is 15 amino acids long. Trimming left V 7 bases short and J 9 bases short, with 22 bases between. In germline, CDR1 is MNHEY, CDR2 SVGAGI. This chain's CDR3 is CASTADYLSRGEQFF. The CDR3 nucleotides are TGTGCCAGCACCGCGGACTACCTATCTCGGGGTGAGCAGTTCTTC.

CDR3 in amino acids: CASSFSGQGTEAFF. The CDR3 DNA reads TGTGCCAGCAGTTTCTCGGGACAGGGCACTGAAGCTTTCTTT. This sequence joins TRBV6-6 and TRBJ1-1, with 9 bases fitting TRBD1. This CDR3 has 14 amino acids. J was trimmed by 4 bases and V by 4 bases; bases with no gene match: 4. Germline V gives CDR1 MNHNY, CDR2 SVGAGI (reference sequence).

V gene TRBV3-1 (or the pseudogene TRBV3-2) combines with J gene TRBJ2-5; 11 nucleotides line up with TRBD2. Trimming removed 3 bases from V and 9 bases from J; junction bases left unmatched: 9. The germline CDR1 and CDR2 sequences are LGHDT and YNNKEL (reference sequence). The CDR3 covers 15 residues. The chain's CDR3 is CASSQASGGYQAQYF. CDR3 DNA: TGTGCCAGCAGCCAGGCTAGCGGGGGGTATCAGGCCCAGTACTTC.

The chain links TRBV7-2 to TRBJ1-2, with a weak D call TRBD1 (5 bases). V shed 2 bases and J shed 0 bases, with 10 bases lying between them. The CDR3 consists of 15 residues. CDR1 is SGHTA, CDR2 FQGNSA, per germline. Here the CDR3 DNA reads TGTGCCAGCAGCTTACAGGGTGCAGCTAACTATGGCTACACCTTC. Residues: CASSLQGAANYGYTF.